The T cell receptor beta chain described here comes from a study of vaccination and CD4 T cells after COVID-19. Study details: PCR on nasal swabs identified SARS-CoV-2 in convalescent patients, of whom several were mild and one severe. Cells were stimulated with overlapping spike peptides from SARS-CoV-2, HCoV-NL63, HCoV-OC43 and HCoV-229E. Control wells got either CEFX epitopes, HIV-1 Nef peptides, or no peptide at all.

This sample's treatment: roughly 11-day PBMC culture with coronavirus spike peptide pools or control peptides (ViraFEST assay). Antigen-specific T cell expansion with peptide pools preceded TCR sequencing in the ViraFEST approach. Comments on this clonotype: Antigen unknown.

Per the germline V gene, CDR1 is SGHVS and CDR2 is FQNEAQ. The CDR3 has 12 residues. The junction had 3 bases not matched to a gene; V was cut back by 1 base and J by 10 bases. Researchers used the Oncomine TCR Beta short-read assay to sequence DNA from cultured CD4+ T cells. Each CDR3 protein gets one entry after TCRdb re-called the PCR reads with MiXCR. The data show under 6,500 distinct CDR3 sequences, 40% seen once. This chain uses TRBV7-8 with TRBJ1-1; TRBD1 aligns across 7 bases. The origin of this receptor is a human donor who had recovered from COVID-19. Sequenced material: CD4+ T cells from blood, cultured in vitro. Written as DNA, the CDR3 is TGTGCCAGCAGCTTAGACAGGGGATTAGCTTTCTTT. Translating gives CASSLDRGLAFF. Looking up the rest from reference TRBV7-8 and TRBJ1-1 gives the full variable domain: GAGVSQSPRYKVAKRGQDVALRCDPISGHVSLFWYQQALGQGPEFLTYFQNEAQLDKSGLPSDRFFAERPEGSVSTLKIQRTQQEDSAVYLCASSLDRGLAFFGQGTRLTVV.